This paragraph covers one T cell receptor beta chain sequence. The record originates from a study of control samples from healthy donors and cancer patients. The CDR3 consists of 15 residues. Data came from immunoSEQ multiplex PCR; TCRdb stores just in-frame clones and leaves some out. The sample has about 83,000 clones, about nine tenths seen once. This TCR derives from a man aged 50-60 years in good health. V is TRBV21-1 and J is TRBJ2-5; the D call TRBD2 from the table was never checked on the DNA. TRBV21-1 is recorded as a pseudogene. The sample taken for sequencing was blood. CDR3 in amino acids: CASSGRARGEETQYF. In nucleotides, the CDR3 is TGTGCCAGCAGCGGCCGGGCCCGGGGGGAAGAGACCCAGTACTTC.